This T cell receptor beta chain originates from a study of cytomegalovirus exposure and HLA in healthy donors listed by TCRdb under 2017. In the study overall: An earlier analysis of roughly 570 of the donors reported 250 to 300 Gb of sequence data and 100 million to 120 million unique TCR beta sequences obtained from about 180 million T cells. An early release that covered some 640 HLA-typed donors contained approximately 300 gigabases of sequencing data and 75 million to 100 million unique TCR sequences. Of the roughly 400 genotyped donors, approximately 80% fell in the genetic ancestry cluster associated with self-reported Caucasian donors. The study aimed to test whether cataloging public T cell receptors could reveal signatures of past pathogen exposure. The T cell repertoires of under 700 subjects were profiled by immunosequencing and related to cytomegalovirus serostatus. Besides the first cohort of more than 650 subjects, a separate validation cohort made up of over a hundred different subjects was used. The study combined high-throughput TCR immunosequencing, statistical association of individual TCRs with disease status, and machine learning to predict cytomegalovirus infection status. To study patterns of TCR occurrence, a later analysis re-analyzed previously published TCR beta repertoires from 666 donors and added high-resolution HLA genotyping. Rather than using new phenotypic data, the later analysis identified candidate immune exposures from TCR beta sequences and from how often those sequences occurred across donors. An earlier analysis of some 500 of the donors used high-throughput TCR beta sequencing to judge whether each TCR beta V gene segment behaved as functional or pseudogenic. Alongside the repertoire data, information on donor age, sex, ethnicity and CMV serostatus was compiled. Genome-wide SNP genotypes for about 55% of the roughly 670 donors were used in a later genetic analysis, which treated that subset as a discovery cohort. Every repertoire in the discovery cohort had been generated on one and the same sequencing platform. HLA typing included class I and class II loci at four-digit resolution. Typing coverage varied by locus: roughly 620-640 donors for A, B, C, DRB1 and DQB1; roughly 520 for DQA1; more than 600 for DPA1; around 450 for DPB1. About five DR-DQ haplotypes were handled as single units for association and clustering, since linkage in the cohort was strong. Among some 410 genotyped donors of the cohort, an average of around 240,000 unique TCR beta nucleotide sequences were sequenced per donor, roughly a sixth of them non-productive.

The cohort comprised fewer than 750 healthy bone marrow donors. Cohort members were all nominally healthy when sampled, although unrecorded immune exposures were likely present. The donor was CMV seropositive and belonged to the group of about 290 seropositive cohort members. Each donor provided a peripheral blood sample, and peripheral blood mononuclear cells were used for TCR beta sequencing. Genomic DNA was extracted from the blood cell samples with the Qiagen DNeasy Blood Extraction Kit. Library preparation employed the immunoSEQ multiplex PCR assay. For the multiplex PCR, a mixture combining 60 forward primers for TCR Vbeta segments and 13 reverse primers for TCR Jbeta segments was used. The CDR3 region of rearranged TCR beta genes was amplified from genomic DNA by a multiplex PCR assay. On the Illumina HiSeq System, the amplified TCR beta libraries were sequenced as 87-base-pair reads. As for the original processing: Across the 670 or so repertoires, a later analysis counted roughly 77 million unique TCR beta chains, roughly 11 million of which were shared by at least two donors. Raw reads were error-corrected and collapsed into unique sequences by a nearest-neighbor algorithm in which closely related sequences were merged to remove PCR and sequencing errors. Alignment of CDR3 sequences to IMGT reference sequences was used to assign V, D and J gene segments. For a sequence to be retained, a match of at least six nucleotides was required to both a V gene segment and a J gene segment. Rearrangements were classified as productive when the CDR3 lacked stop codons and remained in frame with V and J, and all other rearrangements were classified as non-productive. Following IMGT convention, CDR3 was defined as the stretch from the second conserved V-encoded cysteine to the conserved J-encoded phenylalanine. In an earlier analysis of roughly 610 of the donors, sequences lacking an unambiguous match to a single V gene segment were excluded. In an earlier analysis of a few hundred of the donors, V segments were called functional above 56.7% productive rearrangements and were called segregating when the between-donor standard deviation exceeded 5%. A statistical classification framework was built to diagnose cytomegalovirus status from the catalog of TCR beta chain sequences. In a later analysis, TCR nucleotide sequences were compared against IMGT/GENE-DB human TR gene sequences so that V and J genes could be assigned. A later analysis assigned CDR3 sequences and most-parsimonious VDJ recombination scenarios with the TCRdist pipeline. In a later analysis, each TCR beta chain was defined by its CDR3 amino acid sequence together with its V-gene family, and reads lacking a unique V-gene family were excluded. As a way to deal with suspected cross-contamination and a sequencing artifact, a later analysis dropped 640 or so nucleotide sequences that were highly shared and had low generation probability. In a later analysis, a clonal expansion index was calculated for each public chain from normalized within-repertoire ranks of inferred template counts. Generation probabilities in a later analysis came from a VDJ recombination model fitted to out-of-frame rearrangements, and those results were checked against IGoR. In a later analysis, TCR-TCR, TCR-HLA and TCR-CMV co-occurrence was scored with hypergeometric tests, and a repertoire-size bias correction was applied to TCR pairs. A later analysis estimated false discovery rates by permuting HLA or CMV assignments 20 times. In a later analysis, co-occurring TCRs were grouped using DBSCAN, and TCRdist sequence similarity was added for clustering within HLA-allele-positive subsets. Repertoires with fewer than 30,000 or more than 120,000 public chains, plus five repertoires with anomalous nucleotide sharing, were excluded from co-occurrence clustering. Entries here come from immuneACCESS through TCRdb and include only in-frame sequences with V and J called. Some clones fail to appear in such tables; in the studies checked, an unresolved V gene covers under half of the shortfall, and the cause of the remainder is unknown. The D gene and trimming were derived from the DNA, and the V and J assignments and clone size from that table. The sample's table lists a count of some 200,000 clones. Jointly, the top ten make up roughly 1.2% of the sample.

Regarding this clone: No antigen is known for it.

Results the study describes overall, beyond this receptor: A later genetic analysis reported fewer N-insertions in productive TCRs among donors in an Asian-associated ancestry cluster than the roughly 720-donor mean. A cluster of highly shared sequence variants was judged likely to represent a technical artifact of the sequencing pipeline. Correlated functional status among segregating V segments might reflect linkage disequilibrium, but an unknown experimental factor could not be ruled out. Most TCR sequences were seen in very few donors, while some public TCRs were found in many individuals. The cohort was sequenced for TCR beta chains only, and without alpha or paired-chain data the features that could be detected were limited. Specific HLA alleles were associated with over 15,000 TCR beta sequences at a false discovery rate of 0.05 in a later analysis. In both the original and validation cohorts, the classifier was reported to diagnose cytomegalovirus status with high specificity and sensitivity. In vitro tests confirmed that a few of the cytomegalovirus-associated TCR beta chains recognize cytomegalovirus antigens. The study gave a list of more than 150 TCR beta chains associated with cytomegalovirus. A later analysis found that HLA-associated TCR beta chains were more clonally expanded and had lower generation probabilities than equally common non-associated chains. Broadly in line with IMGT annotations, most TCR beta V segments showed up in productive rearrangements about 87% or about 30% of the time in an earlier analysis of roughly 590 of the donors. HLA typing was unavailable for some donors at each locus, so association tests used only the typed subset. The 87-base-pair reads could not distinguish some IMGT-functional V segments, including TRBV6-2 and TRBV6-3, so those segments were excluded. Immune exposure information for the cohort was limited to CMV serostatus. In a later analysis, most CMV-associated TCR beta chains were found to appear HLA-restricted, with HLA associations seemingly driven largely by CMV exposure. The earlier analysis of fewer than 750 of the donors excluded around 17 rarely observed V segments, including chromosome 9 orphons, because counts were too low. A later analysis found that TCR association rates varied across HLA loci, with DRB1 alleles showing the most associated TCRs and HLA-C alleles the fewest. Strong co-occurrence of HLA alleles, especially DR and DQ, made assigning TCR associations to individual alleles difficult. According to the authors, the approach could potentially be generalized to other disease states and immunological phenotypes. Presence/absence analyses assumed roughly uniform sequencing depth across donors, an assumption that may not hold. In a later analysis, several top co-occurrence clusters were reported to appear linked to parvovirus B19, influenza, CMV and Epstein-Barr virus. A further reported finding was that TCR beta sequences accurately predicted the HLA-A and HLA-B alleles for most subjects in the first cohort. V-gene and J-gene trimming of TCR beta chains was associated with a missense DCLRE1C variant in a later genetic analysis, and the association was replicated in an independent cohort.

Its CDR3 holds 14 amino acids, cysteine through phenylalanine. The DNA shown is the 42-base CDR3, in frame from base 1. V loses 6 bases of germline sequence and J loses 0 bases, and the interval between the two ends is 10 bases. According to the germline V gene, CDR1 reads SNHLY and CDR2 reads FYNNEI. The sequence is built from TRBV2 and TRBJ2-3; a confident D gene designation cannot be given. The sample comprised PBMCs. This clonotype was sampled from a girl aged 2 to 9 in good health and CMV-seropositive. For the CDR3, the sequence is CASSARLSTDTQYF. The nucleotides read TGTGCCAGCAGCGCCCGACTCAGCACAGATACGCAGTATTTT.